Shown below are 14 T cell receptor beta chains from a single sample sequenced in a study of T cell clonality in common variable immunodeficiency. Produced via immunoSEQ multiplex PCR; TCRdb's table is partial and in-frame only. The sample includes tens of thousands of clones, none of them occurring once. The sequencing sample was made of peripheral blood mononuclear cells. These receptors were taken from a person aged 18 to 75 in good health.

This clone was picked up many times. The read comes to an end 3 residues before the CDR3 does, leaving the germline J gene to fill in the end. V gene TRBV18 combines with J gene TRBJ1-5; D is possibly TRBD1 (5 bases). Germline loops: CDR1 KGHSH, CDR2 LQKENI. Trimming pared 2 bases from V and 0 bases from J, leaving 11 bases between. There are 16 residues in the CDR3. The sequenced part of the CDR3 DNA is TGTGCCAGCTCACCAGCTGACAGTGTTAGCAATCAGCCC. The encoded protein is CASSPADSVSNQP. The whole CDR3 sequence reads CASSPADSVSNQPQHF.

This clone came up many times. The read terminates 3 residues before the CDR3 end, so the remaining end is supplied by the germline J gene. The rearrangement uses TRBV19 and TRBJ2-1; possible D gene TRBD2, 5 bases. CDR1 and CDR2 from the germline V gene are LNHDA and SQIVND (reference sequence). This CDR3 region has 14 residues. The V end lost 8 bases, the J end lost 3 bases, and 14 bases lay between the germline ends. The CDR3 spells CASGPRAGYNEQFF. CDR3 DNA (partial): TGTGCCAGTGGACCCCGTGCGGGCTACAATGAG.

In the case of this clone: The read terminates 3 residues before the CDR3 end, so the remaining end is supplied by the germline J gene. The chain couples TRBV19 to TRBJ2-1, with TRBD2 matching 10 bases. This CDR3 is 15 amino acids long. V shed 2 bases and J 2 bases; nucleotides not matched to a gene: 0. Germline V gene sequence: CDR1 LNHDA, CDR2 SQIVND (reference sequence). This CDR3 is CASSISGGAYNEQFF. Partial CDR3 DNA: TGTGCCAGTAGTATAAGCGGGGGGGCCTACAATGAG.

This clone was detected a few times. The germline gene is not matched at one end of the junction; a read error may be the cause. The CDR3 end falls 3 residues outside the read, so it is completed with the germline J gene. This sequence joins TRBV20-1 and TRBJ2-3; 11 bases line up with TRBD1. The CDR3 spans 21 residues. The germline CDR1 and CDR2 sequences are DFQATT and SNEGSKA (reference sequence). CDR3 in amino acids: CSARDERVDRGRIYSNQPQYF. The part of the CDR3 DNA that was read is TGCAGTGCTCGAGATGAGAGGGTGGACAGGGGGCGTATTTATAGCAATCAGCCG.

In this sample, this clone turned up many times. The read terminates 3 residues before the CDR3 end, so the remaining end is supplied by the germline J gene. The V gene is TRBV14, the J gene TRBJ2-1; weak D call: TRBD2 (6 bases). The V gene lost 4 bases and the J gene lost 4 bases, with 17 bases spanning the gap. The germline V gene has CDR1 SGHDN and CDR2 FVKESK. This CDR3 is built from 16 residues. CDR3 in amino acids: CASSPRRGFWYNEQFF. CDR3 DNA, as far as it was read: TGTGCCAGCAGCCCCCGGAGGGGTTTCTGGTACAATGAG.

This clone was counted at least ten times. The read ends 3 residues early relative to the CDR3; the germline J gene fills the gap. The V gene is TRBV18, the J gene TRBJ1-6; D is possibly TRBD1 (6 bases). Trimming left V 1 base short and J 8 bases short, with 12 bases between. Per germline, CDR1 KGHSH and CDR2 LQKENI. The CDR3 length is 15 residues. CDR3 loop: CASSPQQGRDSPLHF. The DNA read from the CDR3 is TGTGCCAGCTCACCACAGCAGGGGAGGGATTCACCC.

This clone was recorded many times. Read coverage stops 3 residues before the CDR3 terminus; the germline J gene supplies the remainder. The chain carries TRBV5-1 and TRBJ2-1, with a tentative D call TRBD1 (6 bases). CDR3 length: 13 amino acids. Trimming took 4 bases from V and 4 from J, leaving 9 bases between them. The germline V gene encodes CDR1 SGHRS and CDR2 YFSETQ. The DNA read from the CDR3 is TGCGCCAGCAGCGTGGACAGTTACAATGAG. Protein: CASSVDSYNE. The CDR3 in full is CASSVDSYNEQFF.

This clone was seen many times. The sequenced fragment ends 3 residues before the CDR3 boundary, so the rest is inferred from the germline J gene. The chain carries TRBV11-3 and TRBJ2-3; 11 positions match TRBD1. Trimming removed 5 bases from V and 3 bases from J; junction bases left unmatched: 4. Per germline, CDR1 SGHNT and CDR2 YENEEA. The CDR3 extends over 15 amino acids. The CDR3 DNA, read in part, is TGTGCCAGCAGCGGACGGGACAGGGGGACAGATACG. Protein sequence: CASSGRDRGTDT. From start to end, the CDR3 is CASSGRDRGTDTQYF.

This clone has a count of ten or more. The read ends 3 residues early relative to the CDR3; the germline J gene fills the gap. The rearrangement joins TRBV20-1 to TRBJ1-2, with D maybe TRBD1 (6 bases). The ends were cut back, 1 base at V and 2 bases at J, with 14 bases in the middle. The CDR3 consists of 15 residues. Germline V gene lookup returns CDR1 DFQATT and CDR2 SNEGSKA (reference sequence). CDR3: CSARGGGALNYGYTF. The part of the CDR3 DNA that was read is TGCAGTGCTAGAGGAGGGGGGGCTCTAAACTATGGC.

The sample holds many counts of this clone. The read ends 3 residues before the CDR3 terminus; that terminus is restored from the germline J gene. The chain combines TRBV18 with TRBJ2-5, with D unresolved. The CDR3 consists of 12 residues. The germline CDR1 and CDR2 sequences are KGHSH and LQKENI. V dropped 3 bases and J dropped 4 bases, with 6 bases sitting between them. CDR3 amino acids: CASSPKGETQYF. The covered CDR3 bases are TGTGCCAGCTCACCGAAGGGAGAGACC.

The table lists this clone with many counts. The read halts 3 residues ahead of the CDR3 end, with the missing end drawn from the germline J gene. This sequence joins TRBV7-6 and TRBJ2-2, with 10 bases lining up with TRBD2. V dropped 1 base and J dropped 6; count of bases not matched to a gene: 5. Germline V lookup: CDR1 SGHVS, CDR2 FNYEAQ. This CDR3 spans 16 amino acids. CDR3 protein: CASSLGAGGVAGELFF. The CDR3 bases that were read are TGTGCCAGCAGCTTAGGAGCGGGAGGGGTCGCCGGGGAG.

Ten or more counts support this clone. The read finishes 3 residues shy of the CDR3 end, and the germline J gene is used to complete it. V usage is TRBV20-1 and J usage is TRBJ1-2; D is uncertain. Germline CDR1 and CDR2: DFQATT and SNEGSKA (reference sequence). This CDR3 comprises 13 residues. Trimming left V 3 bases short and J 2 bases short, with 10 bases between. CDR3: CSARGSMNYGYTF. The part of the CDR3 DNA that was read is TGCAGTGCTAGGGGCAGCATGAACTATGGC.

This clone appeared many times. The read is 3 residues too short to cover the CDR3 end, so that end is filled in from the germline J gene. This rearrangement joins TRBV10-1 to TRBJ2-3; TRBD2 matches 10 bases. The CDR3 length is 16 residues. Germline lookup yields CDR1 WNHNN and CDR2 SYGVQD (reference sequence). The junction had 8 bases not matched to a gene; V was cut back by 4 bases and J by 4 bases. CDR3 in amino acids: CASSVQPSGSADTQYF. The covered CDR3 bases are TGCGCCAGCAGTGTCCAGCCTAGCGGGAGTGCAGATACG.

This clone has ten or more counts. The DNA ends 3 residues before the CDR3 does, and the rest of the CDR3 is filled in from the germline J gene. The chain couples TRBV6-1 to TRBJ1-6; possible D gene TRBD1, 6 bases. V was trimmed by 2 bases and J by 9 bases, leaving 14 bases between them. CDR1 and CDR2 (germline): MNHNS, SASEGT. The CDR3 length is 15 residues. The CDR3 spells CASSEPDRLTSPLHF. The CDR3 bases that were read are TGTGCCAGCAGTGAACCCGACAGGTTGACTTCACCC.